This entry describes one T cell receptor (beta chain). The CDR3 sequence is 12 residues long. The V gene's germline CDR1 is LNHDA and CDR2 SQIVND (reference sequence). Trimming took 7 bases from V and 6 from J; bases not matched to a gene: 5. The sample originates from a study of T cell changes during pregnancy in multiple sclerosis. Data came from immunoSEQ multiplex PCR; TCRdb stores just in-frame clones and leaves some out. The sample yields roughly 120,000 clones, 90% to 95% seen once. This chain links TRBV19 with TRBJ1-2; 7 bases agree with TRBD1. The receptor was isolated from a female donor with multiple sclerosis, enrolled in a pregnancy study. Sequences were derived from peripheral blood, sampled in the third trimester of pregnancy. The DNA of the CDR3 is TGTGCCAGTAACAACAGGGGTCATGGCTACACCTTC. Its translation: CASNNRGHGYTF.